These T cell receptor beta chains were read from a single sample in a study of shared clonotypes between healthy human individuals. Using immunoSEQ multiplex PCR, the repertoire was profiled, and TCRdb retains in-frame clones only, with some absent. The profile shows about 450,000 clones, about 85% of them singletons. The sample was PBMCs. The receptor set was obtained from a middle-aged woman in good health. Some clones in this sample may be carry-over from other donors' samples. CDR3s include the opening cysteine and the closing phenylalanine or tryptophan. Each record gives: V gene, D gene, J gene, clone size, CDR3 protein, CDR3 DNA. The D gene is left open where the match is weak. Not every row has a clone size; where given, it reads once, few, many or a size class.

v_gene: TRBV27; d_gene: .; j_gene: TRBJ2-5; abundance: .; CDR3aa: CASSLSETQYF; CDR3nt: TGTGCCAGCAGTTTATCTGAGACCCAGTACTTC
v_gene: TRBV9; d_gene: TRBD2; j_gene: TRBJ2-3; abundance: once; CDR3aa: CASSVDTSGRTDTQYF; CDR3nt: TGTGCCAGCAGCGTAGACACTAGCGGGAGAACAGATACGCAGTATTTT
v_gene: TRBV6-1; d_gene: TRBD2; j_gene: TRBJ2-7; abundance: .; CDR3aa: CASTHSGRAYEQYF; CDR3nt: TGTGCCAGCACCCACAGCGGGAGGGCCTACGAGCAGTACTTC
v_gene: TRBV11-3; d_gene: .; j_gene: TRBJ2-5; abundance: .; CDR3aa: CASSPDGQETQYF; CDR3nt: TGTGCCAGCAGCCCGGACGGACAAGAGACCCAGTACTTC
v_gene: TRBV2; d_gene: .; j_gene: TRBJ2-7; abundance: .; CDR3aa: CASTQSGGRSYEQYF; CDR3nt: TGTGCCAGCACTCAAAGTGGGGGTCGGTCCTACGAGCAGTACTTC
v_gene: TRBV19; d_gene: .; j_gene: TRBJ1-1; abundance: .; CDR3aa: CASSRVTEAFF; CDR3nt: TGTGCCAGTAGTAGAGTGACTGAAGCTTTCTTT
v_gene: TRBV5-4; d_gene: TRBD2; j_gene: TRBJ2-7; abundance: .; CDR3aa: CASSPTSGASYEQYF; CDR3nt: TGTGCCAGCAGCCCGACTAGCGGAGCGTCCTACGAGCAGTACTTC
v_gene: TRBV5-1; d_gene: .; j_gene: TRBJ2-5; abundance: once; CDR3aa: CASSLGQGRETQYF; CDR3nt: TGCGCCAGCAGCTTGGGGCAGGGACGGGAGACCCAGTACTTC
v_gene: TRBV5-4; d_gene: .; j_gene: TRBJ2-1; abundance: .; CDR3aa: CASSLGGSEQFF; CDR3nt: TGTGCCAGCAGCTTAGGGGGGAGTGAGCAGTTCTTC
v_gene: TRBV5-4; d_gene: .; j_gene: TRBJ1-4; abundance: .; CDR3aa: CASSLAGGTNEKLFF; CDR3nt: TGTGCCAGCAGCTTGGCCGGGGGCACTAATGAAAAACTGTTTTTT
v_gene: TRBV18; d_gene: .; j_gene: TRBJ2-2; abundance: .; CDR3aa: CASSPSMGPSTGELFF; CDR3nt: TGTGCCAGCTCACCCAGCATGGGGCCTAGCACCGGGGAGCTGTTTTTT
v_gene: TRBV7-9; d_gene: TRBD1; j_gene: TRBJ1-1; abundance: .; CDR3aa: CASRPGQANTEAFF; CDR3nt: TGTGCCAGCAGACCGGGACAGGCGAACACTGAAGCTTTCTTT
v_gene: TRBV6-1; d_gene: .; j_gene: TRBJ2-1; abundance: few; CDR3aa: CASTTDLGNEQFF; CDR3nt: TGTGCCAGCACCACGGACCTCGGGAATGAGCAGTTCTTC
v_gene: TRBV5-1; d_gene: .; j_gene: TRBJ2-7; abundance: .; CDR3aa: CASSLISNEQYF; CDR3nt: TGCGCCAGCAGCTTGATCAGCAACGAGCAGTACTTC
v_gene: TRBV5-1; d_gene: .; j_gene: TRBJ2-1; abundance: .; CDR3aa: CASSLDLGDYNEQFF; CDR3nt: TGCGCCAGCAGCTTGGATCTCGGGGACTACAATGAGCAGTTCTTC
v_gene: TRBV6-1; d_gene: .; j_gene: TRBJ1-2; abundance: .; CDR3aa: CASRETGIYGYTF; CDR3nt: TGTGCCAGCAGGGAAACAGGGATCTATGGCTACACCTTC
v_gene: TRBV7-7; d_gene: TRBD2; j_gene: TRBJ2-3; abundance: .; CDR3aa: CASSLGLAPTDTQYF; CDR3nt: TGTGCTAGCAGCTTAGGACTAGCTCCCACAGATACGCAGTATTTT